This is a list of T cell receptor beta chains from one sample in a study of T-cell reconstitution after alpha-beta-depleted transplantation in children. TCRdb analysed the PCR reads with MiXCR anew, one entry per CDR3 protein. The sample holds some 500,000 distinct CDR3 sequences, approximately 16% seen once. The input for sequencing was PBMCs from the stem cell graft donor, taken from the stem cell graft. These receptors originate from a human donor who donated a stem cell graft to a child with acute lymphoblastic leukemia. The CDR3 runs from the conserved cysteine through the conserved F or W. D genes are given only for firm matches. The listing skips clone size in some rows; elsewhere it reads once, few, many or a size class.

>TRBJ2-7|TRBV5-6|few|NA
CASSVDILYEQYF
TGTGCCAGCAGCGTGGACATTCTTTACGAGCAGTACTTC
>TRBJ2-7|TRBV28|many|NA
CASGLGQPSYEQYF
TGTGCCAGCGGCCTGGGCCAGCCGAGTTACGAGCAGTACTTC
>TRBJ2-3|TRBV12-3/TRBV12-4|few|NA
CASSFSDVTDTQYF
TGTGCCAGCAGTTTTTCGGATGTGACAGATACGCAGTATTTT
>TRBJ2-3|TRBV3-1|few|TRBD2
CASSSLAGFQKDTQYF
TGTGCCAGCAGTTCTCTAGCGGGCTTCCAAAAGGATACGCAGTATTTT
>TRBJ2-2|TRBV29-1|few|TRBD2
CSVVSGSDTGELFF
TGCAGCGTCGTCAGCGGGAGCGACACCGGGGAGCTGTTTTTT
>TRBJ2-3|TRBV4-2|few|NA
CASSQGARPSTDTQYF
TGTGCCAGCAGCCAAGGAGCAAGACCTAGCACAGATACGCAGTATTTT
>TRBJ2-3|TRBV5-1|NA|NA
CASSLGDPSTDTQYF
TGCGCCAGCAGCTTGGGGGATCCTAGCACAGATACGCAGTATTTT
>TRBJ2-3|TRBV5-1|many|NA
CASSLDGGSTDTQYF
TGCGCCAGCAGCTTGGACGGCGGGAGCACAGATACGCAGTATTTT
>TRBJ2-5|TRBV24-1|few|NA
CATAFGLAQETQYF
TGTGCCACCGCCTTCGGGCTAGCCCAAGAGACCCAGTACTTC
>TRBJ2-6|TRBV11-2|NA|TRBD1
CASSFTGASGANVLTF
TGTGCCAGCAGCTTCACAGGGGCGAGTGGGGCCAACGTCCTGACTTTC
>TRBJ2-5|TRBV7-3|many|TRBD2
CASSLASGETQYF
TGTGCCAGCAGCTTAGCTAGCGGGGAGACCCAGTACTTC
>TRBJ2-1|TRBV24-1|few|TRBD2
CATSGPGLVAGAASYNEQFF
TGTGCCACCAGCGGGCCAGGGTTGGTAGCGGGAGCTGCTTCCTACAATGAGCAGTTCTTC
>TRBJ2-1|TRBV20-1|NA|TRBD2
CKARAGRAMDEQFF
TGCAAAGCGCGAGCGGGGAGGGCAATGGATGAGCAGTTCTTC
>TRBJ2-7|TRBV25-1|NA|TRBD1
CASSETGGYEQYF
TGTGCCAGCAGTGAGACAGGGGGCTACGAGCAGTACTTC
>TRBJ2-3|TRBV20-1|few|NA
CSARDQRNLGDTQYF
TGCAGTGCTAGAGATCAGCGAAATTTAGGAGATACGCAGTATTTT
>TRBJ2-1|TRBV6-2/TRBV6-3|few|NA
CASSQGGDEQFF
TGTGCCAGCAGTCAGGGGGGGGATGAGCAGTTCTTC
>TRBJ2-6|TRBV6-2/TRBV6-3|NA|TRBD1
CASRPHILGQGYFSGANGLTF
TGTGCCAGCAGACCTCACATCCTCGGACAGGGTTATTTCTCTGGGGCCAACGGCCTGACTTTC
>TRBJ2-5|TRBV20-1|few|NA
CSILAEGEETQYF
TGCAGTATTCTTGCGGAGGGAGAAGAGACCCAGTACTTC
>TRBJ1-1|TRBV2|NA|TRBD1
CASSPGTELMNTEAFF
TGTGCCAGCAGTCCCGGGACAGAACTCATGAACACTGAAGCTTTCTTT
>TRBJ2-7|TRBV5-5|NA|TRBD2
CASSFTPGGLAGGHEQYF
TGTGCCAGCAGCTTCACCCCAGGCGGCCTAGCGGGAGGCCACGAGCAGTACTTC
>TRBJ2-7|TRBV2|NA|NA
CASSARPRGGEQYF
TGTGCCAGCAGTGCCCGACCGAGAGGCGGCGAGCAGTACTTC
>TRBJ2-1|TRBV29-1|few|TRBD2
CSVDITSVYNEQFF
TGCAGCGTAGATATAACTAGCGTCTACAATGAGCAGTTCTTC
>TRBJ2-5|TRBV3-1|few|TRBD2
CATGWREGYEETQYF
TGTGCGACGGGGTGGAGGGAGGGCTATGAAGAGACCCAGTACTTC
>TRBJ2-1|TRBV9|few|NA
CASSVDGGPTYNEQFF
TGTGCCAGCAGCGTAGACGGGGGGCCTACCTACAATGAGCAGTTCTTC
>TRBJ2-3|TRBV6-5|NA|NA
CASSYMDSPSTDTQYF
TGTGCCAGCAGTTATATGGACAGCCCCAGCACAGATACGCAGTATTTT
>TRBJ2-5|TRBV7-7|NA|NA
CASSLTGPETQYF
TGTGCCAGCAGTCTAACAGGACCAGAGACCCAGTACTTC
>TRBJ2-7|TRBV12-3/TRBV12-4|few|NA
CASRDTVGFEQYF
TGTGCCAGCAGAGACACAGTGGGATTCGAGCAGTACTTC
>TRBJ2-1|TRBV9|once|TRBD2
CASSGGQESGRAYNEQFF
TGTGCCAGCAGCGGGGGACAGGAGAGCGGGAGGGCCTACAATGAGCAGTTCTTC
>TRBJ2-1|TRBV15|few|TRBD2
CATAGTSGYNEQFF
TGTGCCACCGCCGGGACTAGCGGATACAATGAGCAGTTCTTC
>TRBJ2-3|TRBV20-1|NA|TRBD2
CSAGGSGTSLPDTQYF
TGCAGTGCTGGGGGTTCCGGGACTAGCTTACCAGATACGCAGTATTTT
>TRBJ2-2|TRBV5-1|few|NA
CASSLGRPGELFF
TGCGCCAGCAGCTTGGGACGCCCCGGGGAGCTGTTTTTT
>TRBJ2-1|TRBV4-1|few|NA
CASSQRDSEDEQFF
TGCGCCAGCAGCCAGCGGGACTCCGAGGATGAGCAGTTCTTC
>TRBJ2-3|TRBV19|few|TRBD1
CASSIPDRAHTDTQYF
TGTGCCAGTAGTATTCCGGACAGGGCGCACACAGATACGCAGTATTTT
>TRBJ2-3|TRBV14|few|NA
CASSQEMGWRTSTDTQYF
TGTGCCAGCAGCCAAGAAATGGGGTGGAGGACTAGCACAGATACGCAGTATTTT
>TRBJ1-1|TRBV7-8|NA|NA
CASSRPGAVMNTEAFF
TGTGCCAGCAGCCGTCCTGGGGCGGTGATGAACACTGAAGCTTTCTTT
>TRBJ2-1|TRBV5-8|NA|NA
CASSSVSGTSYNEQFF
TGTGCCAGCAGCTCGGTTTCCGGGACCTCCTACAATGAGCAGTTCTTC
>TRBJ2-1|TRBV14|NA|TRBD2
CASSQPRTSGYNEQFF
TGTGCCAGCAGCCAACCCCGGACTAGCGGTTACAATGAGCAGTTCTTC
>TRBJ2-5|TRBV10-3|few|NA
CAISVGVQETQYF
TGTGCCATCAGTGTCGGGGTCCAAGAGACCCAGTACTTC
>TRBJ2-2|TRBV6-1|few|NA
CASRTRSNTGELFF
TGTGCCAGCAGGACGAGATCAAACACCGGGGAGCTGTTTTTT
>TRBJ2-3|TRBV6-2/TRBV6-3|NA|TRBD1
CASSSPDRGQLSALGTDTQYF
TGTGCCAGCAGTTCACCTGACAGGGGGCAACTATCTGCCCTAGGCACAGATACGCAGTATTTT
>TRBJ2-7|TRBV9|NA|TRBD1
CASSKRGGVYEQYF
TGTGCCAGCAGCAAAAGAGGGGGCGTCTACGAGCAGTACTTC
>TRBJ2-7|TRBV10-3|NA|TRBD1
CAIRDRVGEQYF
TGTGCCATCAGAGACAGGGTTGGGGAGCAGTACTTC
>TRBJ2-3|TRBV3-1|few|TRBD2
CASSFQFAGAGNTQYF
TGTGCCAGCAGTTTCCAGTTCGCGGGAGCGGGAAATACGCAGTATTTT
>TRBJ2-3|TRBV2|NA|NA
CASSETPSTDTQYF
TGTGCCAGCAGTGAGACACCCTCCACAGATACGCAGTATTTT
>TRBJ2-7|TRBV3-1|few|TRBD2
CASSRTSFYEQYF
TGTGCCAGCAGCCGGACTAGCTTCTACGAGCAGTACTTC
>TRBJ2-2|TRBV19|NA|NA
CASSTGGGVSNTGELFF
TGTGCCAGTAGTACTGGGGGAGGTGTATCGAACACCGGGGAGCTGTTTTTT
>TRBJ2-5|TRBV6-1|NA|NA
CASRRLLRDTQETQYF
TGTGCCAGCAGGCGGCTCCTCCGGGACACCCAAGAGACCCAGTACTTC
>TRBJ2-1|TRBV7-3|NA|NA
CASSLTLGVPGYNEQFF
TGTGCCAGCAGCTTAACGTTAGGGGTTCCCGGCTACAATGAGCAGTTCTTC
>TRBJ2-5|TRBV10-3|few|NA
CAISREEETQYF
TGTGCCATCTCCCGGGAAGAAGAGACCCAGTACTTC
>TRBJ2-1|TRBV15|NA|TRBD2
CATSAGLAGETFEQFF
TGTGCCACCAGCGCTGGACTAGCGGGAGAGACCTTTGAGCAGTTCTTC
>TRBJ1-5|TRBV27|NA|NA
CASSSPGREGEGDSNQPQHF
TGTGCCAGCAGCTCCCCCGGGCGGGAAGGCGAGGGGGATAGCAATCAGCCCCAGCATTTT
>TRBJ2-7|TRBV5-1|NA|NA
CASRGTAALFYEQYF
TGCGCCAGCAGAGGGACGGCCGCCTTGTTCTACGAGCAGTACTTC
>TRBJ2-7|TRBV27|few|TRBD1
CASSSSTGHEQYF
TGTGCCAGCAGTTCCTCGACAGGGCACGAGCAGTACTTC
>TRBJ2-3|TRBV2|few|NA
CASSVMDTQYF
TGTGCCAGCAGTGTGATGGATACGCAGTATTTT
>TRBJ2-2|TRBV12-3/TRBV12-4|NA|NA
CASSLPTGNTGELFF
TGTGCCAGCAGTTTACCGACAGGGAACACCGGGGAGCTGTTTTTT